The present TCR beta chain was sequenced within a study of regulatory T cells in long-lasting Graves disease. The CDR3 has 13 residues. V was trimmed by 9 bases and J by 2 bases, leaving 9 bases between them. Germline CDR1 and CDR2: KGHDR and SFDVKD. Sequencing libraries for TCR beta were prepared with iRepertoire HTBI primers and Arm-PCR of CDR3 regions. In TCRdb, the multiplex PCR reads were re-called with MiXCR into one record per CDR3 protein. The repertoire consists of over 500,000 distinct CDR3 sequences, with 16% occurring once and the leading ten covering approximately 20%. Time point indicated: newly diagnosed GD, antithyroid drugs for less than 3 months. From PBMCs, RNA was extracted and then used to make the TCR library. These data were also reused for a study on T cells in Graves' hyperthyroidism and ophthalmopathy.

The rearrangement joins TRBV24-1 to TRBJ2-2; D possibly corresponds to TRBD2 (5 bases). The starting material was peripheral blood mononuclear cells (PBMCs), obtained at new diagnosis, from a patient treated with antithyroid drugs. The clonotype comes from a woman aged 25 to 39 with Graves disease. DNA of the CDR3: TGTGCCACCGGCGAGGGTAACACCGGGGAGCTGTTTTTT. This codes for CATGEGNTGELFF.